What follows are 5 T cell receptor beta chains derived from one specimen sequenced in a study of Graves' ophthalmopathy and Graves' hyperthyroidism. RNA served as the template for amplifying TCR beta CDR3 regions. First-round RT-PCR with HTBI primers preceded a second-round multiplex PCR. Each CDR3 protein gets one entry after TCRdb re-called the multiplex PCR reads with MiXCR. This sample has 200,000 to 300,000 distinct CDR3 sequences, with about 46% found just once. The sample was peripheral blood. The receptors were gathered from an adult man with Graves' ophthalmopathy.

The genes are TRBV19 and TRBJ1-4, with D unresolved. The CDR3 has 14 amino acids. V was trimmed by 3 bases and J by 7 bases, leaving 12 bases between them. Looked up from germline, CDR1 is LNHDA and CDR2 is SQIVND (reference sequence). As DNA, the CDR3 is TGTGCCAGTAGTATTATGCAGGACGGTGAAAAACTGTTTTTT. It is translated as CASSIMQDGEKLFF.

The table lists this clonotype with a few counts. The CDR3 is CASSIRQGADEQYF. The CDR3 region has the DNA TGTGCCAGCTCTATCCGACAGGGGGCCGATGAGCAGTACTTC. The genes are TRBV2 and TRBJ2-7, with TRBD1 matching over 10 bases. The CDR3 totals 14 residues. Germline V gene lookup returns CDR1 SNHLY and CDR2 FYNNEI. V shed 8 bases, J shed 7 bases, and the junction held 11 bases outside the gene matches.

V usage is TRBV2 and J usage is TRBJ1-1; unclear D gene. Germline CDR1 and CDR2: SNHLY and FYNNEI. The length of the CDR3 is 12 residues. V was cut by 3 bases and J by 4 bases, with 6 bases left in between. The DNA for the CDR3 is TGTGCCAGCAGTGATCCTGCCACTGAAGCTTTCTTT. Residues: CASSDPATEAFF.

This chain uses TRBV6-5 with TRBJ1-2; D gene ambiguous. This CDR3 comprises 12 residues. V lost 8 bases, J lost 5 bases, and 12 bases lay in between. Germline-derived CDR1 and CDR2 are MNHEY and SVGAGI. The CDR3 DNA sequence: TGTGCCAGCCGTGATCTAGGATATGGCTACACCTTC. Protein product: CASRDLGYGYTF.

This clonotype occurred a few times. V and J are TRBV24-1 and TRBJ2-2, with D uncertain. The CDR3 sequence is 14 residues long. V lost 0 bases and J lost 3, with 4 bases in between. Germline V CDR1 and CDR2: KGHDR, SFDVKD. The CDR3 protein is CATSDLGDTGELFF. CDR3 coding DNA: TGTGCCACCAGTGATTTGGGGGACACCGGGGAGCTGTTTTTT.